This entry concerns a single TCR beta chain. Its antigen is currently not known. One base away there is no much larger clone; base qualities are not given. Using the deep immunoSEQ assay, TCR CDR3 regions were amplified from genomic DNA by multiplex PCR. For each cell subset, the extracted genomic DNA was distributed evenly across all wells of several immunoSEQ 96-well plates, and each plate served as one replicate. For sorted subsets, about 220 ng of genomic DNA, equivalent to around 30,000 T cell genomes, went into each replicate PCR. Purified libraries were quantified with a Qubit 3.0 fluorometer, sized on a Bioanalyzer 2100, and re-quantified with the KAPA Library Quantification kit. Every immunoSEQ 96-well plate was sequenced on a separate single-read 150-cycle Illumina NextSeq 550 flow cell. Turning to the authors' computational methods: The immunoSEQ output contained only junctional sequences without quality scores, so filtering could not match that applied to full-length reads. To assign V/J genes and CDR3, sequences were annotated using PyIR, a Python wrapper for IgBLAST v1.9, with IMGT germline references. Reads were removed for weak V/J assignments (E-value above 1e-6), missing CDR3, stop codons, out-of-frame junctions, or ambiguous translated residues. V3J clonotypes were defined as sequences sharing an identical inferred V gene, J gene, and CDR3 amino acid sequence. Percentage overlap between repertoires was calculated by dividing the number of shared unique clonotypes by the size of the smaller repertoire. RTK rarefaction, the Chao1 estimator, and Recon v2.1 estimates of unobserved clonotypes were used to assess repertoire richness. OLGA was used to compute generation probabilities for all TCRbeta clonotypes that the gDNA method yielded from four donors. Drawn from immuneACCESS, this table holds only the in-frame rearrangements with V and J called that TCRdb kept. Clones are partly lost; checked studies trace under half to an unresolved V gene and leave the rest unexplained. V and J calls and clone size are copied from that table; D and trimming were computed from the DNA. In all, the sample holds roughly 1 million clones, and approximately 72% of those were seen once. Of the sample, approximately 1.5% falls within the top ten clones.

The data derive from a study of shared clonotypes between healthy human individuals (dated by TCRdb to 2018 to 2020). About the study as a whole: The cohort included three men and a couple of women between 18 and 49 years of age. To increase sequencing depth and limit assay-specific biases, TCR repertoire library preparation and sequencing were carried out by different laboratories using diverse techniques. To estimate repertoire size and how much clonotypes are shared between individuals, the study performed deep sequencing of blood TCR repertoires from about 5 healthy adults. Per donor, three plates each were used for CD4 naive and CD4 memory, two for CD8 naive, and one for CD8 memory. Between about 0.94 and 8.9 billion PBMCs per donor were obtained by leukapheresis.

The CDR3, from cysteine to phenylalanine, totals 13 residues. Only the CDR3 DNA stays, 39 bases, in frame from base 1. V ends up 3 bases short and J 7 bases short, with an unmatched junction base count of 3. The germline V gene specifies MNHNS as CDR1 and SASEGT as CDR2. The donors were healthy, HIV-negative adults who had no recently reported acute infections or vaccinations. Only Caucasian adults living in Nashville, Tennessee, USA were represented among the donors. CD4+ T cells were enriched by magnetic negative selection; naive cells were then positively selected on CD45RA, and the negative fraction formed the memory subset. Blood was collected by leukapheresis, and PBMCs were isolated by Ficoll-Histopaque density gradient centrifugation and then cryopreserved in liquid nitrogen vapor phase. Analytical flow cytometry was used to check the purity and quantity of each magnetically sorted T cell population. Each sorted fraction had its genomic DNA isolated and then quantified by UV absorbance on a Nanodrop 2000c.

Results and caveats for the whole study, not just this receptor: Because the study included only a small number of donors, the genetic and exposure-history diversity represented was limited. Even with the large sequencing depth, rarefaction of the sorted-subset datasets indicated that sequencing was incomplete. Pairwise subsampling indicated that sequencing depth was expected to affect the degree of clonotype sharing among donors. Higher generation probabilities were observed for clonotypes shared by all four sorted-subset donors than for non-shared clonotypes. When several donors were compared, the shared fraction of clonotypes was 5% to 6.5% for naive CD4, roughly 3.4% for naive CD8, 2.3% for memory CD4, and roughly 0.43% for memory CD8. Sampling was restricted to blood, and TCR repertoires in tissues likely differ from the TCR repertoires found in blood. Naive subsets generally had larger estimated clonotype richness than memory subsets did.

The sequence is built from TRBV6-1 and TRBJ2-5; 9 of the junction bases match TRBD1. The sequencing sample was made of memory CD4+ T cells sorted from blood. Reading the label with the study, this specimen's cell subset or site is: CD45RA-negative fraction. The TCR sequence derives from a man between 18 and 29 years old in good health. The nucleotide sequence is given as TGTGCCAGCAGTGAGGACAGGGGTTGGACCCAGTACTTC. This is translated as CASSEDRGWTQYF.